This TCR beta chain emerged from a study of Graves' ophthalmopathy and Graves' hyperthyroidism. Background on the study: The blood sample was drawn at first diagnosis and before any treatment.

The germline V gene encodes CDR1 GTSNPN and CDR2 SVGIG (reference sequence). The CDR3 consists of 19 residues. The V and J ends lost 3 bases and 1 base, in that order; junction bases with no gene match: 14. RNA transcripts were the source from which TCR beta CDR3 regions were amplified. First-round RT-PCR relied on HTBI primers, and a second-round multiplex PCR came next. In TCRdb, the multiplex PCR reads were re-called with MiXCR into one record per CDR3 protein. The repertoire holds 500,000 to 700,000 distinct CDR3 sequences, with 20% to 25% as singletons. Ineligible for inclusion were patients with other autoimmune diseases, uncontrolled infections, pregnancy or lactation. The PBMCs used were ones drawn from approximately 9.9 ml of fresh peripheral blood. Regarding the study as a whole: Most expanded thyroid clonotypes above 0.001 frequency also appeared in blood.

This clonotype was detected only a few times. Its antigen is not identified. The sample comprised peripheral blood. The chain couples TRBV30 to TRBJ2-6; 8 nucleotides agree with TRBD1. The receptor was isolated from a woman between 18 and 29 years old with stable Graves' hyperthyroidism. Some clones in this sample may be carry-over from other donors' samples. The CDR3 DNA is TGTGCCTGGAGCGGCCGGGCGAGGACAGGGTATTCTGGGGCCAACGTCCTGACTTTC. Its protein product is CAWSGRARTGYSGANVLTF.